This T cell receptor (beta chain) was retrieved from a study of blood T cell repertoires in COVID-19. Seattle-derived patients entered the study during active infection and were followed longitudinally. This clone was found once. Sequencing used immunoSEQ multiplex PCR; TCRdb keeps in-frame clones, though not all of them. The sample contains some 290,000 clones, about nine tenths of which appear only once. The CDR3 contains 13 residues. V lost 5 bases to trimming and J lost 4 bases; unmatched junction nucleotides: 3. Germline lookup yields CDR1 SNHLY and CDR2 FYNNEI. This clonotype was sampled from a woman aged 25 to 39 with COVID-19, enrolled during active disease. Sequencing was carried out using peripheral blood. This sequence joins TRBV2 and TRBJ1-2; 8 bases are shared with TRBD1. The CDR3 protein is CASSLDRAYGYTF. The CDR3 DNA is TGTGCCAGCAGTTTGGACAGGGCCTATGGCTACACCTTC.